This T cell receptor (beta chain) came from a study of blood T cell repertoires in COVID-19. Study in general: COVID-19 samples from acute and convalescent phases originated in the United States, Italy and Spain.

TCRdb's copy holds only in-frame clones and misses some; the assay was immunoSEQ multiplex PCR. The data hold some 110,000 clones, with less than 90% observed a single time. With V trimmed by 9 bases and J by 0 bases, 7 bases remained unmatched. The CDR3 runs to 14 residues. The germline V gene has CDR1 MDHEN and CDR2 SYDVKM. The sequence was collected from a man between 70 and 80 years old who had recovered from COVID-19. Sequencing input: peripheral blood. The chain uses TRBV28 and TRBJ2-7; 8 bases match TRBD2. The CDR3 bases are TGTGCCAGTCAAAGCGGGAGCAGCTCCTACGAGCAGTACTTC. This sequence encodes CASQSGSSSYEQYF.